This T cell receptor (beta chain) was documented in a study of blood T cell repertoires in COVID-19. Participants were placed into cohorts based on the clinical history they reported. The table came from immunoSEQ multiplex PCR; TCRdb's copy has only in-frame clones and leaves some out. The repertoire holds around 130,000 clones, with about 86% as singletons. The CDR3 has 14 amino acids. Germline V lookup: CDR1 SGDLS, CDR2 YYNGEE. V was cut by 5 bases and J by 0 bases, with 9 bases left in between. The chain employs TRBV9 and TRBJ1-5; possible D gene TRBD1, 5 bases. The specimen was PBMCs or T cells enriched from blood (not recorded which). This receptor was obtained from a man in his forties with acute COVID-19. The CDR3 DNA sequence: TGTGCCAGCAGTGGGGGGAATAGCAATCAGCCCCAGCATTTT. Translated, it gives CASSGGNSNQPQHF.